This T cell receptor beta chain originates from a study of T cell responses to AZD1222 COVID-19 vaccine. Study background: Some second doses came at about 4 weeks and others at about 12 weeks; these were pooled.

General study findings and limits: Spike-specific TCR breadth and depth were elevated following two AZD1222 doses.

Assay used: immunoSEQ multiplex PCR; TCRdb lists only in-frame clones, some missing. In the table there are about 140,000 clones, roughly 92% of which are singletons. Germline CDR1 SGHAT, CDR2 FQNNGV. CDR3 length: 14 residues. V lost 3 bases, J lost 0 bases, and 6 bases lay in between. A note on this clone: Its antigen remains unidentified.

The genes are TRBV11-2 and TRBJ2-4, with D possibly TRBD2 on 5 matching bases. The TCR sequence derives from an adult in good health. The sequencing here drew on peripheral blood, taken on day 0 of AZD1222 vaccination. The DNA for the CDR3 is TGTGCCAGCAGCTTCGGGGAAGCCAAAAACATTCAGTACTTC. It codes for CASSFGEAKNIQYF.